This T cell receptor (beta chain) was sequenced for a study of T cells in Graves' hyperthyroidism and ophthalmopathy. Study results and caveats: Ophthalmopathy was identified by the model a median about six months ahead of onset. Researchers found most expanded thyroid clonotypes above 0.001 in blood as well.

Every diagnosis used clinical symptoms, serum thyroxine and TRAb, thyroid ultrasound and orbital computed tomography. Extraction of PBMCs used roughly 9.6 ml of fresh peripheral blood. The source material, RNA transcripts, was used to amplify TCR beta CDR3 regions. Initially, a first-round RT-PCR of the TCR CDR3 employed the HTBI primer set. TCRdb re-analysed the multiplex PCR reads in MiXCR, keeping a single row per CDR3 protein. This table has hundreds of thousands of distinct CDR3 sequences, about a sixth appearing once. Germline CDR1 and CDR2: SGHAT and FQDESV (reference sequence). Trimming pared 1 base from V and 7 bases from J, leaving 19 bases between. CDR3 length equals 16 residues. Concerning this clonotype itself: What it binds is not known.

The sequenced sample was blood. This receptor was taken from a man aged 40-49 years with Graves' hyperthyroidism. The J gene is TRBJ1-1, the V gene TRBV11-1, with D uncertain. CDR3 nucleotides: TGTGCCAGCAGCTTAGGGTATGCGACATCCAGACTTGAAGCTTTCTTT. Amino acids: CASSLGYATSRLEAFF.